Below are 6 T cell receptor beta chains sequenced from a single sample in a study of blood T cell repertoires in COVID-19. Sequencing used immunoSEQ multiplex PCR; TCRdb keeps in-frame clones, though not all of them. The sample consists of about 40,000 clones, approximately 90% of them appearing once. Sequencing was performed on peripheral blood. The receptors were sampled from a human donor in a cohort sampled during active COVID-19.

The chain carries TRBV5-8 and TRBJ1-1; tentatively, D is TRBD1 (6 bases). Deletions cut 2 bases from V and 4 bases from J, with 15 bases between. Per the germline V gene, CDR1 is SGHTS and CDR2 is YDEGEE. CDR3 length: 15 amino acids. For the CDR3, the DNA is TGTGCCAGCAGCTTATACCGGGGGGCGGGCACTGAAGCTTTCTTT. Residues: CASSLYRGAGTEAFF.

The chain has TRBV7-3 and TRBJ2-5, with TRBD1 matching 8 bases. J was trimmed by 5 bases and V by 5 bases; bases with no gene match: 10. Germline assignment: CDR1 SGHTA and CDR2 FQGTGA. The CDR3 consists of 15 residues. The CDR3, as DNA: TGTGCCAGCAGCCGTGGGGACAGGCGCGGGGAGACCCAGTACTTC. Translated, it gives CASSRGDRRGETQYF.

The table lists this clone with a few counts. The chain recombines TRBV24-1 with TRBJ2-1; tentatively, D is TRBD2 (5 bases). This CDR3 comprises 13 residues. Germline CDR1 reads KGHDR; CDR2 reads SFDVKD. V dropped 5 bases and J dropped 6 bases, with 10 bases sitting between them. The DNA for the CDR3 is TGTGCCACCAGTGGCAACCGGGGCAATGAGCAGTTCTTC. The encoded protein is CATSGNRGNEQFF.

The chain recombines TRBV29-1 with TRBJ1-1; 8 bases are shared with TRBD1. V shed 7 bases and J 2 bases; nucleotides not matched to a gene: 9. CDR3 length: 14 residues. The germline V gene encodes CDR1 SQVTM and CDR2 ANQGSEA. The DNA for the CDR3 is TGCAGCGGGGGAACCGGGACAGGCAACACTGAAGCTTTCTTT. Translation: CSGGTGTGNTEAFF.

The V and J genes are TRBV12-3 or TRBV12-4 and TRBJ2-1, with D possibly being TRBD2 (5 bases). This CDR3 has 13 residues. Between the trimmed V and J ends, which lost 2 bases and 8 bases, there was a span of 10 bases. The CDR3 sequence: CASSLLARDEQFF. The CDR3 bases are TGTGCCAGCAGTTTACTAGCTCGGGATGAGCAGTTCTTC.

J is TRBJ2-2 and V is TRBV3-1 (or the pseudogene TRBV3-2), with D unclear. Germline CDR1 is LGHDT and CDR2 is YNNKEL (reference sequence). This CDR3 is built from 15 residues. V was trimmed by 3 bases and J by 0 bases, leaving 8 bases between them. Here the CDR3 reads CASSHRIANTGELFF. The CDR3 coding sequence is TGTGCCAGCAGCCACAGGATCGCGAACACCGGGGAGCTGTTTTTT.